This note documents a single TCR beta chain sequence. A much larger clonotype is one base distant, so this may be a read error. This sample is part of a study of T cells after yellow fever vaccination. The CDR3 length is 13 residues. Germline lookup yields CDR1 DFQATT and CDR2 SNEGSKA (reference sequence). TCRdb reprocessed the 5' RACE reads via MiXCR and lists one record per CDR3 protein. This repertoire shows roughly 32,000 distinct CDR3 sequences, approximately 10% found once; its top ten account for less than 15%. General study findings and limits: From the bulk population, abundant clonotypes could contaminate and appear within FACS-sorted repertoires.

The sample was PBMCs, either bulk or a sorted T-cell subset (CD4+, CD8+, memory, or dextramer-sorted; not recorded which), taken around 15 days after the first yellow fever vaccination. J is TRBJ1-5 and V is TRBV20-1; tentatively, D is TRBD1 (5 bases). The clonotype originates from a man between 18 and 35 years old who received the YFV17D yellow fever vaccine. CDR3 sequence (DNA): TGCAGTGCTCTAGGACACAGCAATCAGCACCAGCATTTT. It encodes CSALGHSNQHQHF.